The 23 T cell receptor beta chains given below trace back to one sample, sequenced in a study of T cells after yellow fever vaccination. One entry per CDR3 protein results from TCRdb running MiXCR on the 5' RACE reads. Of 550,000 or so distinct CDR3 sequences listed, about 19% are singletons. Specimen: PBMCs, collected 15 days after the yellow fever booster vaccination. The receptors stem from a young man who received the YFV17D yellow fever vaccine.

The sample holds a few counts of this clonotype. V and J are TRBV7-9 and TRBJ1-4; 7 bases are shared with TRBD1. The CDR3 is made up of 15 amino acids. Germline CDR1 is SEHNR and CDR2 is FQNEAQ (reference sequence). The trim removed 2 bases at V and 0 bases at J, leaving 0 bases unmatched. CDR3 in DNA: TGTGCCAGCAGCTTACAGGGGGCAACTAATGAAAAACTGTTTTTT. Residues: CASSLQGATNEKLFF.

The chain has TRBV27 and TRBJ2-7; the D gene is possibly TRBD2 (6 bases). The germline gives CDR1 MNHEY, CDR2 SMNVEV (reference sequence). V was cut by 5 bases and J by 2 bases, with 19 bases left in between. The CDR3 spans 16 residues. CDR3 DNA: TGTGCCAGCAGTCCCAAAATGGTGGGAGGCACCTACGAGCAGTACTTC. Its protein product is CASSPKMVGGTYEQYF.

In nucleotides, the CDR3 is TGTGCCAGCAGTCATCCGGGACAGGGGAAAGAGACCCAGTACTTC. Protein product: CASSHPGQGKETQYF. The gene calls are TRBV6-5 and TRBJ2-5; 10 bases agree with TRBD1. The CDR3 has 15 residues. Germline CDR1 reads MNHEY; CDR2 reads SVGAGI. V dropped 5 bases and J dropped 3; count of bases not matched to a gene: 6.

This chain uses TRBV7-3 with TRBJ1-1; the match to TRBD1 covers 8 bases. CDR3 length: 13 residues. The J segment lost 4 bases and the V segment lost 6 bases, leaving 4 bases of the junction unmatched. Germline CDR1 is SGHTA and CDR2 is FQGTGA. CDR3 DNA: TGTGCCAGCAGTTATACAGGGGGCACTGAAGCTTTCTTT. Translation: CASSYTGGTEAFF. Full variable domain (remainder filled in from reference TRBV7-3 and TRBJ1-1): GAGVSQTPSNKVTEKGKYVELRCDPISGHTALYWYRQSLGQGPEFLIYFQGTGAADDSGLPNDRFFAVRPEGSVSTLKIQRTERGDSAVYLCASSYTGGTEAFFGQGTRLTVV.

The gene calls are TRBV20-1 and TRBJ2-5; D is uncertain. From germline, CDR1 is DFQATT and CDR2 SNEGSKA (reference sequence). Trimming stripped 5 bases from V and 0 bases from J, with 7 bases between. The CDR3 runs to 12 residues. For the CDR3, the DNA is TGCAGTGCTCTGACGGACCAAGAGACCCAGTACTTC. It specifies CSALTDQETQYF.

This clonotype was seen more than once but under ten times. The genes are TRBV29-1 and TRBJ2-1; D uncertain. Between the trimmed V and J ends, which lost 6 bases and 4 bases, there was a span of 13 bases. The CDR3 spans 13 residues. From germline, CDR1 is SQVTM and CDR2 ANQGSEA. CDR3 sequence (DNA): TGCAGCGTAAGAACAGATTCTTACAATGAGCAGTTCTTC. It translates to CSVRTDSYNEQFF.

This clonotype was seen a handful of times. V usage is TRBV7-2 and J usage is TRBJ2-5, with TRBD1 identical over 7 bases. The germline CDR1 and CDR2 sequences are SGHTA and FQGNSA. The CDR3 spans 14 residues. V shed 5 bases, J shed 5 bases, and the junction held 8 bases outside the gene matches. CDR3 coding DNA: TGTGCCAGCAGCGCCCGACAGGGCGGGGAGACCCAGTACTTC. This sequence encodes CASSARQGGETQYF. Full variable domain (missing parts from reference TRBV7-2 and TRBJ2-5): GAGVSQSPSNKVTEKGKDVELRCDPISGHTALYWYRQSLGQGLEFLIYFQGNSAPDKSGLPSDRFSAERTGGSVSTLTIQRTQQEDSAVYLCASSARQGGETQYFGPGTRLLVL.

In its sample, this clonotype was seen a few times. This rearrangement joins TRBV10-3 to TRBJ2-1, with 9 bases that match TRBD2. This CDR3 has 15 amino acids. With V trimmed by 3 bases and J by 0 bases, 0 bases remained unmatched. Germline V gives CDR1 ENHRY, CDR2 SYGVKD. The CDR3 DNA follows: TGTGCCATCAGTGATAGCGGGAGCTCCTACAATGAGCAGTTCTTC. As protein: CAISDSGSSYNEQFF.

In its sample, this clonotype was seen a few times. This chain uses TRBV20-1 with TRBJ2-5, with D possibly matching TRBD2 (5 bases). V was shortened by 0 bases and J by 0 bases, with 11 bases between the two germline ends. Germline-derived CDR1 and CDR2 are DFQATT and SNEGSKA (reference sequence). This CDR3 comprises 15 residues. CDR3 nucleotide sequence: TGCAGTGCTAGAGATCCGACGGGGAACCAAGAGACCCAGTACTTC. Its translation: CSARDPTGNQETQYF.

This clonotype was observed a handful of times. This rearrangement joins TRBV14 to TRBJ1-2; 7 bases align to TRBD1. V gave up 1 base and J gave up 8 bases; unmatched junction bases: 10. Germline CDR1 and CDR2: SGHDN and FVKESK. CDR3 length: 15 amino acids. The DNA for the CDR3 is TGTGCCAGCAGCCAAGGCCGGACAGGTGGATGGGGCTACACCTTC. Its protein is CASSQGRTGGWGYTF.

CDR3 in amino acids: CASSPSRTSDYEQYF. CDR3 coding DNA: TGTGCCAGCAGCCCTAGCCGGACTAGCGACTACGAGCAGTACTTC. The rearrangement links TRBV4-2 to TRBJ2-7; 9 nucleotides line up with TRBD2. The CDR3 runs to 15 residues. CDR1 is LGHNA and CDR2 is YNFKEQ in the germline V gene. Trimming cost V 4 bases and J 3 bases; bases outside gene matches: 7.

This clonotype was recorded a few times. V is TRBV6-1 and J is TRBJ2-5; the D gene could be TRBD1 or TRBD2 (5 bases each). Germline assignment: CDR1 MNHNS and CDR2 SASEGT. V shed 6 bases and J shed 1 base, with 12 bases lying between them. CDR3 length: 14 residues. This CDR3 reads CASRRRGLQETQYF. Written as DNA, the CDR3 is TGTGCCAGCAGGAGACGGGGCCTCCAAGAGACCCAGTACTTC.

The CDR3 region has the DNA TGCAGCGTTGAAGATCTGGGGGCCATAGATACGCAGTATTTT. This codes for CSVEDLGAIDTQYF. The chain is built from TRBV29-1 and TRBJ2-3; the D gene is possibly TRBD1 (6 bases). The CDR3 totals 14 residues. From germline, CDR1 is SQVTM and CDR2 ANQGSEA. Trimming shortened V by 0 bases and J by 5 bases, and 12 bases separated the two germline ends.

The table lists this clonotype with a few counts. The CDR3 nucleotides are TGTGCCAGCAGACAGGGGGGTTTTGACGAGCAGTACTTC. The encoded protein is CASRQGGFDEQYF. The chain links TRBV12-3 or TRBV12-4 to TRBJ2-7; 8 positions agree with TRBD1. After removal of 6 bases from V and 5 bases from J, the junction contained 6 bases not matched to a gene. The CDR3 is 13 amino acids.

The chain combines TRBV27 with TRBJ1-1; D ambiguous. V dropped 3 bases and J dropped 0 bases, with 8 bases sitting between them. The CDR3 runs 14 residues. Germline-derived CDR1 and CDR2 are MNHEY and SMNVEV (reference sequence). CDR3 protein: CASSFQNMNTEAFF. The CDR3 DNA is TGTGCCAGCAGTTTTCAGAACATGAACACTGAAGCTTTCTTT.

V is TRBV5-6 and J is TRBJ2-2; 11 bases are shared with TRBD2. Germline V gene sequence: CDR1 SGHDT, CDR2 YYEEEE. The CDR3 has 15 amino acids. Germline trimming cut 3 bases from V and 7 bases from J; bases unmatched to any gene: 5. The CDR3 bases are TGTGCCAGCAGCTCTAGCGGGAGGCTCGTCGGGGAGCTGTTTTTT. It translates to CASSSSGRLVGELFF.

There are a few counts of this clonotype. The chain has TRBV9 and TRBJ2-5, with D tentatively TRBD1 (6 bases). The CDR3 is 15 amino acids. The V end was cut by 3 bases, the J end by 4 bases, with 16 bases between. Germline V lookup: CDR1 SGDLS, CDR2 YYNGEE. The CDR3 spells CASSGSGTLPETQYF. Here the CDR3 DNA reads TGTGCCAGCAGCGGGTCCGGGACACTACCAGAGACCCAGTACTTC.

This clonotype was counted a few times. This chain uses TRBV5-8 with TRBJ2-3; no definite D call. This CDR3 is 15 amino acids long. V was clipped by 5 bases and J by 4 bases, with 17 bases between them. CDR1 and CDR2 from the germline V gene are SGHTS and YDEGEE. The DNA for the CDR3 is TGTGCCAGCAGTGTGGGCAGGATAAGATCAGATACGCAGTATTTT. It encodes CASSVGRIRSDTQYF.

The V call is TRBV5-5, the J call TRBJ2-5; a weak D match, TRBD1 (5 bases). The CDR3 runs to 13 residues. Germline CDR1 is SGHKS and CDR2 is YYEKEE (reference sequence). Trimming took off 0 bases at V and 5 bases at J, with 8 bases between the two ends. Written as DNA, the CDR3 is TGTGCCAGCAGCTTGGAAGGGGCGGAGACCCAGTACTTC. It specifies CASSLEGAETQYF.

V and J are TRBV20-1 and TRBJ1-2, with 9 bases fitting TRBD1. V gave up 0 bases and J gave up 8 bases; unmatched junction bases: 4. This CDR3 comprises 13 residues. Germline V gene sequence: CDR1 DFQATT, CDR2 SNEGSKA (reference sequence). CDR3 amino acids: CSARDRTGAGYTF. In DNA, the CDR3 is TGCAGTGCTAGAGACCGGACAGGGGCAGGCTACACCTTC.

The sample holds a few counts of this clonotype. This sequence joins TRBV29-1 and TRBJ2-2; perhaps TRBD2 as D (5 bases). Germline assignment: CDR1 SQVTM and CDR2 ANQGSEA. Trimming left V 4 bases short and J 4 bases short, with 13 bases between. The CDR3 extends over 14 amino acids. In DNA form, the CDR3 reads TGCAGCGTTGGGCCGAGCGGAGTCACCGGGGAGCTGTTTTTT. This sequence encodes CSVGPSGVTGELFF.

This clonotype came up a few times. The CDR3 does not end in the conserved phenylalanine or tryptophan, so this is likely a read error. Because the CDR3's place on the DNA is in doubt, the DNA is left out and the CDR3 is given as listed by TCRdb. The CDR3 sequence: CATSRHPGTWGFI. This chain joins TRBV15 and TRBJ2-5; the table gives TRBD1 as D, unverified against the DNA. The CDR3 contains 13 residues when both ends are counted. CDR1 is LNHNV, CDR2 YYDKDF, per germline (reference sequence).

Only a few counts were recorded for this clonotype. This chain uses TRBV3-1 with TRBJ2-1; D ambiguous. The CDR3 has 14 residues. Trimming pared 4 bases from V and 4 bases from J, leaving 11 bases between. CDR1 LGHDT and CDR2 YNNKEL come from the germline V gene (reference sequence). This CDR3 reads CASSLNHGYNEQFF. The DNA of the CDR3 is TGTGCCAGCAGCCTAAACCACGGTTACAATGAGCAGTTCTTC.